Below, 9 T cell receptor beta chains from the same sample are listed, as sequenced in a study of beta chain features in type 1 diabetes. Overall study results and limits: For Type 1 diabetes patients, all four CD4+ subsets carried TCRB CDR3s that were moderately but significantly shorter.

Expressed TCRB transcripts were sequenced, since all the RNA that had been isolated was reverse transcribed. Measured with immunoSEQ multiplex PCR; TCRdb has only the in-frame clones, and not every one. The sample lists roughly 700,000 clones; over 10% were seen once. Their antigens are not known. What was sequenced was naive CD4+ T cells from blood. Receptors originate from a man younger than 35 with type 1 diabetes.

This clone has a handful of counts. The V call is TRBV5-1, the J call TRBJ2-1; no reliable D call. V was cut by 1 base and J by 5 bases, with 4 bases left in between. CDR1 is SGHRS and CDR2 is YFSETQ in the germline V gene. This CDR3 comprises 12 residues. CDR3: CASSLSHNEQFF. In DNA form, the CDR3 reads TGCGCCAGCAGCTTGTCCCACAATGAGCAGTTCTTC.

The J gene is TRBJ1-3, the V gene TRBV7-2; the match to TRBD1 covers 7 bases. The CDR3 has 15 residues. Germline CDR1 is SGHTA and CDR2 is FQGNSA. V lost 4 bases to trimming and J lost 6 bases; unmatched junction nucleotides: 9. The CDR3 DNA is TGTGCCAGCAGCTATGGGACAGCAGTTGTAAACACCATATATTTT. It specifies CASSYGTAVVNTIYF.

This clone turned up a few times. V usage is TRBV18 and J usage is TRBJ2-2; 9 positions agree with TRBD1. Per germline, CDR1 KGHSH and CDR2 LQKENI. The CDR3 is 16 amino acids. J gave up 4 bases and V 3 bases, and 6 bases lay outside the gene matches. The CDR3 coding sequence is TGTGCCAGCTCACCCTCCGGGACAGGGACCACCGGGGAGCTGTTTTTT. Its translation is CASSPSGTGTTGELFF.

This chain connects TRBV30 to TRBJ1-4; D is uncertain. CDR1 GTSNPN and CDR2 SVGIG come from the germline V gene (reference sequence). The CDR3 loop spans 13 amino acids. Trimming shortened V by 7 bases and J by 8 bases, and 17 bases separated the two germline ends. The CDR3 is CASKASLGEKLFF. In DNA, the CDR3 is TGTGCCTCCAAGGCCAGCCTAGGGGAAAAACTGTTTTTT.

This clone was found a few times. The chain recombines TRBV6-5 with TRBJ2-7, with D unclear. The length of the CDR3 is 14 residues. The V gene's germline CDR1 is MNHEY and CDR2 SVGAGI. V was clipped by 0 bases and J by 3 bases, with 9 bases between them. The DNA for the CDR3 is TGTGCCAGCAGTTACTCGGGCAGTGGCTACGAGCAGTACTTC. It is translated as CASSYSGSGYEQYF.

The chain carries TRBV12-5 and TRBJ2-3; D call uncertain. Germline CDR1 is LGHNT and CDR2 is FRNRAP. V was pared by 2 bases and J by 5 bases, with 11 bases between. The CDR3 spans 14 residues. The chain's CDR3 is CASGLSHVGDTQYF. In nucleotides, the CDR3 is TGTGCTAGTGGTTTGTCCCACGTTGGAGATACGCAGTATTTT.

The sample holds a few counts of this clone. The chain combines TRBV7-8 with TRBJ2-2, with 7 bases aligning to TRBD2. J gave up 4 bases and V 4 bases, and 9 bases lay outside the gene matches. Germline V CDR1 and CDR2: SGHVS, FQNEAQ. The CDR3 runs 16 residues. The CDR3 DNA reads TGTGCCAGCAGCTCCTATGGGGGGGTGTCCACCGGGGAGCTGTTTTTT. As protein: CASSSYGGVSTGELFF.

This clone has just a few counts. V gene TRBV7-2 combines with J gene TRBJ2-2; D is perhaps TRBD2 (5 bases). The CDR3 is 14 amino acids. V was pared by 2 bases and J by 4 bases, with 8 bases between. CDR1 and CDR2 (germline): SGHTA, FQGNSA. The CDR3 loop is CASSLTGFTGELFF. CDR3 nucleotides: TGTGCCAGCAGCTTAACGGGGTTCACCGGGGAGCTGTTTTTT.

This sequence joins TRBV7-2 and TRBJ2-4; no clear D gene. In germline, CDR1 is SGHTA, CDR2 FQGNSA. Trimming shortened V by 0 bases and J by 3 bases, and 18 bases separated the two germline ends. The CDR3 runs to 18 residues. CDR3 sequence reads: CASSLAIIGDGGKNIQYF. The CDR3 nucleotides read TGTGCCAGCAGCTTAGCGATAATCGGTGACGGCGGCAAAAACATTCAGTACTTC.